These 30 T cell receptor beta chains were sequenced from one sample in a study of T cells in localized non-small cell lung cancer. TCRdb's copy holds only in-frame clones and misses some; the assay was immunoSEQ multiplex PCR. The sample has roughly 86,000 clones, approximately 84% seen once. The sequencing used peripheral blood, collected before any cancer treatment. These receptors came from a man between 40 and 75 years old with stage I lung adenocarcinoma.

The chain is built from TRBV6-5 and TRBJ2-5; D may be TRBD1 (5 bases). Germline CDR1 reads MNHEY; CDR2 reads SVGAGI. V was trimmed by 0 bases and J by 4 bases, leaving 15 bases between them. This CDR3 is built from 16 residues. CDR3: CASSYSSARRGETQYF. The CDR3 nucleotides are TGTGCCAGCAGTTACTCGAGCGCTAGAAGGGGAGAGACCCAGTACTTC.

This sequence joins TRBV5-1 and TRBJ2-1; 12 bases match TRBD1. Germline CDR1 is SGHRS and CDR2 is YFSETQ. V gave up 3 bases and J gave up 6 bases; unmatched junction bases: 10. This CDR3 spans 17 amino acids. CDR3 DNA: TGCGCCAGCAGCTGGACCAGGGACAGGGGGCGAGGCAATGAGCAGTTCTTC. Its translation: CASSWTRDRGRGNEQFF. Variable domain in full (rest from reference TRBV5-1 and TRBJ2-1): KAGVTQTPRYLIKTRGQQVTLSCSPISGHRSVSWYQQTPGQGLQFLFEYFSETQRNKGNFPGRFSGRQFSNSRSEMNVSTLELGDSALYLCASSWTRDRGRGNEQFFGPGTRLTVL.

The chain is built from TRBV5-6 and TRBJ2-3; D not certain. Germline CDR1 and CDR2: SGHDT and YYEEEE. Trimming removed 4 bases at V and 0 bases at J, with 12 bases between. This CDR3 comprises 15 residues. In DNA form, the CDR3 reads TGTGCCAGCAGCACGGACCCCGCTAGCACAGATACGCAGTATTTT. It specifies CASSTDPASTDTQYF.

V gene TRBV2 combines with J gene TRBJ2-4; D is uncertain. The CDR3 sequence is 13 residues long. V was clipped by 7 bases and J by 2 bases, with 9 bases between them. Germline CDR1 SNHLY, CDR2 FYNNEI. CDR3 sequence reads: CASILVPKNIQYF. The CDR3 DNA follows: TGTGCCAGCATACTCGTACCCAAAAACATTCAGTACTTC.

This clone was seen only once. This chain links TRBV7-2 with TRBJ2-2, with 8 bases lining up with TRBD2. V shed 5 bases and J 4 bases; nucleotides not matched to a gene: 6. This CDR3 is 15 amino acids long. The germline V gene has CDR1 SGHTA and CDR2 FQGNSA. CDR3 residues: CASSPGGAGTGELFF. For the CDR3, the DNA is TGTGCCAGCAGCCCCGGGGGGGCGGGCACCGGGGAGCTGTTTTTT.

The gene calls are TRBV5-4 and TRBJ2-3, with D perhaps given as TRBD1 or TRBD2 (5 bases each). The germline V gene encodes CDR1 SGHNT and CDR2 YYREEE (reference sequence). The CDR3 is 16 residues long. Trimming left V 4 bases short and J 6 bases short, with 21 bases between. The CDR3 bases are TGTGCCAGCAGCCCCCGGGGCAAGGAAATGGCGGATACGCAGTATTTT. Translated, it gives CASSPRGKEMADTQYF. Full variable domain (outside the CDR3, taken from reference TRBV5-4 and TRBJ2-3): ETGVTQSPTHLIKTRGQQVTLRCSSQSGHNTVSWYQQALGQGPQFIFQYYREEENGRGNFPPRFSGLQFPNYSSELNVNALELDDSALYLCASSPRGKEMADTQYFGPGTRLTVL.

The chain uses TRBV7-5 and TRBJ2-1; the table's D gene call, TRBD2, was not cross checked with the DNA. TRBV7-5 is classified as a pseudogene. The CDR3 contains 18 residues. The CDR3 DNA reads TGTGCCAGAAGCTTCCCGGCTAGCGGGGGCCTTCCGGGCAATGAGCAGTTCTTC. Translated: CARSFPASGGLPGNEQFF.

The chain links TRBV29-1 to TRBJ2-5; no definite D call. The CDR3 extends over 13 amino acids. Germline V gene data show CDR1 as SQVTM and CDR2 as ANQGSEA. Between the trimmed V and J ends, which lost 4 bases and 1 base, there was a span of 10 bases. The CDR3 bases are TGCAGCGTTGTTGCGGACCTCCAAGAGACCCAGTACTTC. Translated: CSVVADLQETQYF.

The CDR3 coding sequence is TGTGCCAGCAGCCCAAGGTCCTTAGGGAACACTGAAGCTTTCTTT. Translated: CASSPRSLGNTEAFF. This chain connects TRBV5-4 to TRBJ1-1; D gene ambiguous. CDR1 SGHNT and CDR2 YYREEE come from the germline V gene (reference sequence). Trimming cost V 4 bases and J 1 base, with 14 bases left between them. The CDR3 is 15 residues long.

V usage is TRBV7-2 and J usage is TRBJ2-3; 9 bases fit TRBD2. Trimming removed 2 bases from V and 0 bases from J; junction bases left unmatched: 9. The CDR3 runs to 18 residues. CDR1 and CDR2 (germline): SGHTA, FQGNSA. The CDR3: CASSLSFSGGGSTDTQYF. The CDR3 DNA is TGTGCCAGCAGCTTAAGCTTTAGCGGGGGAGGTAGCACAGATACGCAGTATTTT.

V and J are TRBV7-2 and TRBJ2-7, with D possibly being TRBD2 (6 bases). Germline CDR1 is SGHTA and CDR2 is FQGNSA. The V and J ends lost 3 bases and 6 bases respectively, with 9 bases between them. CDR3 length: 12 amino acids. The CDR3 is CASSLGRSEQYF. The CDR3 DNA is TGTGCCAGCAGCTTGGGGAGGAGCGAGCAGTACTTC.

This rearrangement joins TRBV27 to TRBJ1-1; 7 bases line up with TRBD1. J gave up 12 bases and V 6 bases, and 10 bases lay outside the gene matches. Germline V CDR1 and CDR2: MNHEY, SMNVEV (reference sequence). The CDR3 is 12 residues long. The CDR3 DNA reads as TGTGCCAGCAGCCGGACACAGGGGTTACCTTTCTTT. Translating gives CASSRTQGLPFF.

This sequence joins TRBV10-1 and TRBJ1-1; weak D call: TRBD1 (5 bases). The V end lost 0 bases, the J end lost 2 bases, and 7 bases lay between the germline ends. The CDR3 is 14 amino acids. Germline V lookup: CDR1 WNHNN, CDR2 SYGVQD (reference sequence). CDR3 sequence: CASSESGVNTEAFF. The CDR3 nucleotides read TGCGCCAGCAGTGAGTCGGGGGTCAACACTGAAGCTTTCTTT.

The rearrangement joins TRBV4-2 to TRBJ2-4; TRBD2 aligns across 7 bases. The CDR3 consists of 19 residues. With V trimmed by 0 bases and J by 6 bases, 17 bases remained unmatched. CDR1 LGHNA and CDR2 YNFKEQ come from the germline V gene. The CDR3 is CASSQERGIWAGEGNIQYF. The CDR3 DNA reads as TGTGCCAGCAGCCAAGAGAGAGGGATCTGGGCGGGAGAGGGAAACATTCAGTACTTC.

CDR3 protein: CATSREGPTSGRAGANVLTF. CDR3 sequence (DNA): TGTGCCACCAGCAGAGAAGGGCCCACTAGCGGGAGGGCTGGGGCCAACGTCCTGACTTTC. The chain couples TRBV15 to TRBJ2-6; TRBD2 aligns across 13 bases. The CDR3 has 20 amino acids. Per the germline V gene, CDR1 is LNHNV and CDR2 is YYDKDF (reference sequence). Trimming took 0 bases from V and 2 from J; bases not matched to a gene: 7.

The chain uses TRBV28 and TRBJ1-3; D is ambiguous. V lost 5 bases, J lost 4 bases, and 18 bases lay in between. The CDR3 consists of 16 residues. CDR1 and CDR2 from the germline V gene are MDHEN and SYDVKM. CDR3: CASSAPFSQNGNTIYF. The CDR3 bases are TGTGCCAGCAGTGCGCCCTTCTCGCAGAACGGAAACACCATATATTTT.

The V gene is TRBV5-4, the J gene TRBJ1-2; D gene ambiguous. The CDR3 is 14 amino acids. Looked up from germline, CDR1 is SGHNT and CDR2 is YYREEE (reference sequence). V lost 0 bases and J 8 bases, leaving 14 bases between the germline ends. The CDR3 sequence is CASSLGRAAEGYTF. The CDR3 region has the DNA TGTGCCAGCAGCTTGGGAAGGGCAGCGGAGGGCTACACCTTC.

This sequence joins TRBV18 and TRBJ2-1, with 10 nucleotides matching TRBD2. Per the germline V gene, CDR1 is KGHSH and CDR2 is LQKENI. The V segment lost 1 base and the J segment 7 bases; nucleotides outside the gene matches: 7. This CDR3 contains 16 residues. In DNA, the CDR3 is TGTGCCAGCTCACCACGGACTAGCGGAGTAAAGAATGAGCAGTTCTTC. This translates into CASSPRTSGVKNEQFF.

Turning to this clone: One end of the junction is discordant with germline, which a read error may explain. The V gene is TRBV7-7, the J gene TRBJ1-1, with TRBD1 matching over 10 bases. The CDR3 loop spans 14 amino acids. CDR1 is SSHAT and CDR2 is FNYEAQ in the germline V gene (reference sequence). The CDR3 is CASSPWDRGSEAFF. The CDR3 nucleotides read TGTGCTAGCAGCCCATGGGACAGGGGATCTGAAGCTTTCTTT.

V usage is TRBV25-1 and J usage is TRBJ2-5; a weak D match, TRBD1 (5 bases). CDR1 and CDR2 (germline): MGHDK, SYGVNS. The CDR3 consists of 14 residues. V was pared by 5 bases and J by 1 base, with 11 bases between. The CDR3 coding sequence is TGTGCCAGCAGTAGCCGACAGCTCCAAGAGACCCAGTACTTC. This translates into CASSSRQLQETQYF.

This clone was found once. The genes are TRBV21-1 and TRBJ2-1; the D call of TRBD2 is as the table states it, not checked on the DNA. TRBV21-1 is a pseudogene. The CDR3 runs to 11 residues. CDR3 in DNA: TGTGCCAGCATAGTTACTAGCCGACCGTTCTTC. This sequence encodes CASIVTSRPFF.

This chain links TRBV4-3 with TRBJ2-1; 7 bases are shared with TRBD2. Losses at the gene ends were 4 bases for V and 4 bases for J; bases not matched to a gene: 7. Germline lookup yields CDR1 LGHNA and CDR2 YSLEER. The CDR3 has 15 amino acids. The CDR3 sequence is CASSPRLAEYNEQFF. The CDR3 region has the DNA TGCGCCAGCAGCCCTCGCCTAGCGGAGTACAATGAGCAGTTCTTC.

The rearrangement links TRBV14 to TRBJ2-2; D call uncertain. V gave up 2 bases and J gave up 8 bases, with 9 bases separating them. The CDR3 is made up of 13 amino acids. Germline lookup yields CDR1 SGHDN and CDR2 FVKESK. The DNA of the CDR3 is TGTGCCAGCAGCCAACACCTAGTGGGGGAGCTGTTTTTT. Translation gives CASSQHLVGELFF.

V gene TRBV6-1 combines with J gene TRBJ2-1; 13 positions agree with TRBD2. With 7 bases clipped from V and 1 base from J, the junction kept 1 base outside the gene matches. Germline values: CDR1 MNHNS, CDR2 SASEGT. This CDR3 is built from 15 residues. CDR3 coding DNA: TGTGCCAGCAAGGGACTAGCGGGATCCTACAATGAGCAGTTCTTC. It specifies CASKGLAGSYNEQFF.

This chain uses TRBV2 with TRBJ2-7; no firm D call. Trimming stripped 5 bases from V and 1 base from J, with 3 bases between. There are 11 residues in the CDR3. The germline V gene has CDR1 SNHLY and CDR2 FYNNEI. The CDR3 loop reads CASSFSYEQYF. CDR3 in DNA: TGTGCCAGCAGTTTTTCCTACGAGCAGTACTTC.

This clone was detected once. V is TRBV11-2 and J is TRBJ2-1; TRBD1 matches 12 bases. This CDR3 spans 15 amino acids. Unmatched junction bases numbered 6, after V lost 5 bases and J lost 7 bases. CDR1 and CDR2 (germline): SGHAT, FQNNGV. The CDR3 sequence: CASSVGTGGHNEQFF. In DNA form, the CDR3 reads TGTGCCAGCAGCGTGGGGACAGGGGGCCATAATGAGCAGTTCTTC.

The chain couples TRBV10-3 to TRBJ1-1; 12 positions agree with TRBD1. V trimming: 5 bases; J trimming: 0 bases; junction bases outside the gene matches: 4. CDR1 is ENHRY, CDR2 SYGVKD, per germline. CDR3 length equals 16 residues. The CDR3 loop is CAISPGQGAMNTEAFF. In nucleotides, the CDR3 is TGTGCCATCAGTCCGGGACAGGGGGCCATGAACACTGAAGCTTTCTTT.

For the CDR3, the DNA is TGTGCCAGCAGCTTCCGACTAGCGGGGACTCAAGAGACCCAGTACTTC. Translated, it gives CASSFRLAGTQETQYF. The chain is built from TRBV13 and TRBJ2-5; 11 bases agree with TRBD2. CDR1 and CDR2 from the germline V gene are PRHDT and FYEKMQ (reference sequence). There are 16 residues in the CDR3. After removal of 3 bases from V and 2 bases from J, the junction contained 5 bases not matched to a gene.

The genes are TRBV7-2 and TRBJ2-1, with 8 bases lining up with TRBD2. The junction had 10 bases not matched to a gene; V was cut back by 2 bases and J by 7 bases. CDR3 length: 16 residues. CDR1 is SGHTA and CDR2 is FQGNSA in the germline V gene. This chain's CDR3 is CASSLTSGGRRNEQFF. The CDR3, as DNA: TGTGCCAGCAGCTTAACGAGCGGCGGGAGGCGGAATGAGCAGTTCTTC.

This clone was seen only once. The chain carries TRBV5-6 and TRBJ1-5; tentatively, D is TRBD1 (6 bases). Germline CDR1 reads SGHDT; CDR2 reads YYEEEE. The CDR3 contains 16 residues. Trimming took off 1 base at V and 9 bases at J, with 20 bases between the two ends. The CDR3 sequence is CASSLLAGRGGGPQHF. DNA of the CDR3: TGTGCCAGCAGCTTGCTGGCTGGACGAGGGGGTGGGCCCCAGCATTTT.